The entry below gives a single TCR beta chain sequence along with its context. TCRdb keeps only in-frame clones here, not all; method: immunoSEQ multiplex PCR. The sample lists about 160,000 clones, roughly 83% occurring once. The V gene's germline CDR1 is SNHLY and CDR2 FYNNEI. The ends lost 8 bases at V and 7 bases at J; junction bases unmatched: 12. The CDR3 length is 15 residues. These data originate in a study of blood T cell repertoires in COVID-19. Background on the study: PBMCs, B-cell-depleted T cells, or T cells provided the cDNA or gDNA that made up the material.

The chain is built from TRBV2 and TRBJ2-1, with 9 bases fitting TRBD2. This TCR was sampled from a woman older than 75 with active or convalescent COVID-19. Sequencing input: peripheral blood. CDR3 bases: TGTGCCAGCGACCTATCTCGCGGGGGGGTGAATGAGCAGTTCTTC. It yields the protein CASDLSRGGVNEQFF.